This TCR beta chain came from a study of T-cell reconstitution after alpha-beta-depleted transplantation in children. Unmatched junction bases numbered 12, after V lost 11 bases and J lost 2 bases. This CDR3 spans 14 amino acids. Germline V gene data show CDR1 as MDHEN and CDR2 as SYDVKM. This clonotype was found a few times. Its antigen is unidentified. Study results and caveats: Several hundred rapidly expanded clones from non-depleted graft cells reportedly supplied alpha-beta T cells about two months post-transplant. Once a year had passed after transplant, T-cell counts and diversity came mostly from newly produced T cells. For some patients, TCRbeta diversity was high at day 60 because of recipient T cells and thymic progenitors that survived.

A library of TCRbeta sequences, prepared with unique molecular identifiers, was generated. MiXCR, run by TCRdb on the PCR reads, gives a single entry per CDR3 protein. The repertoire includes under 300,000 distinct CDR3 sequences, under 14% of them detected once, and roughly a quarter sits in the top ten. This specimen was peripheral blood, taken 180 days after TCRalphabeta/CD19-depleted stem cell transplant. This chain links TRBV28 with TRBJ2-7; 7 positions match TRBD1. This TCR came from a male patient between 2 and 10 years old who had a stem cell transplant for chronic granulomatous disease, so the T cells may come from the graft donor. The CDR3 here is CALGRPGGPYEQYF. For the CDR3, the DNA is TGTGCCCTAGGGCGTCCAGGGGGTCCCTACGAGCAGTACTTC.